A selection of T cell receptor beta chains follows, all from one sample in a study of beta chain features in type 1 diabetes. Sequencing was performed with immunoSEQ multiplex PCR; in TCRdb, only in-frame clones are kept and a portion is missing. Found here are about 140,000 clones, under 11% of them singletons; the top ten hold 1% to 1.5%. Input material: naive CD4+ T cells from blood. These receptors were collected from a man in his late teens or twenties in good health. The CDR3 runs from the conserved cysteine through the conserved F or W. Fields, in order: J gene, V gene, D gene, clone size, CDR3 protein, CDR3 DNA. D genes are given only for firm matches. Not all rows give a size; the values are once, few, many and, for expanded clones, a class.

j_gene: TRBJ2-7
v_gene: TRBV6-6
d_gene: TRBD1
abundance: once
CDR3aa: CASSPDRGVVPDEQYF
CDR3nt: TGTGCCAGCAGCCCCGACAGGGGCGTAGTCCCCGACGAGCAGTACTTC

j_gene: TRBJ2-7
v_gene: TRBV29-1
d_gene: TRBD2
abundance: .
CDR3aa: CSVGGTSFYEQYF
CDR3nt: TGCAGCGTTGGAGGGACTAGCTTTTACGAGCAGTACTTC

j_gene: TRBJ1-6
v_gene: TRBV6-5
d_gene: TRBD1
abundance: .
CDR3aa: CASSYQSTGLGSPLHF
CDR3nt: TGTGCCAGCAGTTACCAATCGACAGGGTTAGGTTCACCCCTCCACTTT

j_gene: TRBJ1-3
v_gene: TRBV5-1
d_gene: .
abundance: .
CDR3aa: CASSLVSGGGGNTIYF
CDR3nt: TGCGCCAGCAGCTTGGTATCTGGAGGTGGTGGAAACACCATATATTTT

j_gene: TRBJ2-2
v_gene: TRBV6-4
d_gene: .
abundance: few
CDR3aa: CASSGTTNTGELFF
CDR3nt: TGTGCCAGCAGTGGGACAACGAACACCGGGGAGCTGTTTTTT

j_gene: TRBJ2-2
v_gene: TRBV7-9
d_gene: .
abundance: .
CDR3aa: CASSPYTGELFF
CDR3nt: TGTGCCAGCAGCCCTTACACCGGGGAGCTGTTTTTT

j_gene: TRBJ1-6
v_gene: TRBV7-9
d_gene: TRBD1
abundance: many
CDR3aa: CASSGPGGNSPLHF
CDR3nt: TGTGCCAGCAGCGGCCCAGGGGGGAATTCACCCCTCCACTTT

j_gene: TRBJ1-2
v_gene: TRBV18
d_gene: TRBD1
abundance: few
CDR3aa: CASSSQGMEANYGYTF
CDR3nt: TGTGCCAGCTCATCACAGGGGATGGAAGCTAACTATGGCTACACCTTC

j_gene: TRBJ1-3
v_gene: TRBV5-1
d_gene: .
abundance: .
CDR3aa: CASSLTGTSGNTIYF
CDR3nt: TGCGCCAGCAGCTTGACAGGAACATCTGGAAACACCATATATTTT

j_gene: TRBJ1-2
v_gene: TRBV5-8
d_gene: .
abundance: few
CDR3aa: CASSLSLYGYTF
CDR3nt: TGTGCCAGCAGCTTGTCTCTCTATGGCTACACCTTC

j_gene: TRBJ2-1
v_gene: TRBV7-2
d_gene: .
abundance: few
CDR3aa: CASSMLGLGGNEQFF
CDR3nt: TGTGCCAGCAGCATGCTCGGACTGGGGGGCAATGAGCAGTTCTTC

j_gene: TRBJ2-3
v_gene: TRBV2
d_gene: TRBD2
abundance: .
CDR3aa: CASRGGFSTDTQYF
CDR3nt: TGTGCCAGCAGGGGGGGGTTTAGCACAGATACGCAGTATTTT

j_gene: TRBJ1-4
v_gene: TRBV6-5
d_gene: TRBD1
abundance: .
CDR3aa: CASSSGQGRYEKLFF
CDR3nt: TGTGCCAGCAGCAGCGGACAGGGCCGTTATGAAAAACTGTTTTTT

j_gene: TRBJ1-4
v_gene: TRBV5-4
d_gene: .
abundance: .
CDR3aa: CASNTRGVEKLFF
CDR3nt: TGTGCCAGCAACACCAGGGGAGTCGAAAAACTGTTTTTT

j_gene: TRBJ1-5
v_gene: TRBV29-1
d_gene: .
abundance: .
CDR3aa: CSVGRGGNQPQHF
CDR3nt: TGCAGCGTTGGGCGGGGGGGCAATCAGCCCCAGCATTTT

j_gene: TRBJ2-7
v_gene: TRBV7-2
d_gene: TRBD1
abundance: .
CDR3aa: CASNYRGLNEQYF
CDR3nt: TGTGCCAGCAACTACAGGGGGCTCAACGAGCAGTACTTC

j_gene: TRBJ2-1
v_gene: TRBV6-6
d_gene: TRBD2
abundance: .
CDR3aa: CASRPQRGELYNEQFF
CDR3nt: TGTGCCAGCAGGCCCCAGCGGGGGGAGCTCTACAATGAGCAGTTCTTC

j_gene: TRBJ2-2
v_gene: TRBV2
d_gene: .
abundance: .
CDR3aa: CASVFTGELFF
CDR3nt: TGTGCCAGCGTCTTTACCGGGGAGCTGTTTTTT

j_gene: TRBJ2-7
v_gene: TRBV7-9
d_gene: TRBD1
abundance: many
CDR3aa: CASSLGAGQGYEQYF
CDR3nt: TGTGCCAGCAGCTTAGGGGCCGGACAGGGCTACGAGCAGTACTTC

j_gene: TRBJ1-2
v_gene: TRBV4-3
d_gene: .
abundance: .
CDR3aa: CASSQDHREYYGYTF
CDR3nt: TGCGCCAGCAGCCAAGATCACAGGGAGTACTATGGCTACACCTTC

j_gene: TRBJ1-2
v_gene: TRBV27
d_gene: TRBD1
abundance: .
CDR3aa: CASSPQTGAAYGYTF
CDR3nt: TGTGCCAGCAGTCCCCAGACAGGGGCCGCCTATGGCTACACCTTC

j_gene: TRBJ2-5
v_gene: TRBV6-6
d_gene: TRBD1
abundance: .
CDR3aa: CASSSHDRDGGETQYF
CDR3nt: TGTGCCAGCAGTTCCCACGACAGGGACGGTGGAGAGACCCAGTACTTC

j_gene: TRBJ2-1
v_gene: TRBV7-2
d_gene: TRBD2
abundance: few
CDR3aa: CASSLGTSGGNEQFF
CDR3nt: TGTGCCAGCAGCTTGGGGACTAGCGGGGGCAATGAGCAGTTCTTC

j_gene: TRBJ1-1
v_gene: TRBV7-8
d_gene: .
abundance: .
CDR3aa: CASSSDRNTEAFF
CDR3nt: TGTGCCAGCAGCTCGGACAGGAACACTGAAGCTTTCTTT

j_gene: TRBJ2-5
v_gene: TRBV28
d_gene: .
abundance: .
CDR3aa: CASSGGPGETQYF
CDR3nt: TGTGCCAGCAGTGGAGGGCCAGGAGAGACCCAGTACTTC

j_gene: TRBJ1-6
v_gene: TRBV5-5
d_gene: .
abundance: few
CDR3aa: CASSPPSNSPLHF
CDR3nt: TGTGCCAGCAGCCCCCCCAGTAATTCACCCCTCCACTTT

j_gene: TRBJ2-1
v_gene: TRBV7-3
d_gene: TRBD2
abundance: few
CDR3aa: CASSFSGGGSYNEQFF
CDR3nt: TGTGCCAGCAGCTTTAGCGGGGGTGGGTCCTACAATGAGCAGTTCTTC

j_gene: TRBJ1-1
v_gene: TRBV30
d_gene: TRBD1
abundance: many
CDR3aa: CAWSGLGQDKAFF
CDR3nt: TGTGCCTGGAGCGGACTGGGACAGGACAAAGCTTTCTTT

j_gene: TRBJ2-2
v_gene: TRBV30
d_gene: .
abundance: .
CDR3aa: CAWSVYAANTGELFF
CDR3nt: TGTGCCTGGAGTGTCTACGCGGCGAACACCGGGGAGCTGTTTTTT

j_gene: TRBJ2-6
v_gene: TRBV4-3
d_gene: .
abundance: .
CDR3aa: CASSQERPSGANVLTF
CDR3nt: TGCGCCAGCAGCCAAGAGAGGCCATCTGGGGCCAACGTCCTGACTTTC

j_gene: TRBJ2-3
v_gene: TRBV2
d_gene: TRBD1
abundance: few
CDR3aa: CASIFNRDRGTDTQYF
CDR3nt: TGTGCCAGCATCTTTAACCGGGACAGGGGGACAGATACGCAGTATTTT

j_gene: TRBJ1-1
v_gene: TRBV19
d_gene: TRBD1
abundance: .
CDR3aa: CASRPNRGRNTEAFF
CDR3nt: TGTGCCAGTAGACCTAACAGGGGGCGGAACACTGAAGCTTTCTTT

j_gene: TRBJ2-7
v_gene: TRBV5-5
d_gene: TRBD2
abundance: few
CDR3aa: CASSPGGGYEQYF
CDR3nt: TGTGCCAGCAGCCCGGGAGGAGGTTACGAGCAGTACTTC

j_gene: TRBJ2-1
v_gene: TRBV9
d_gene: .
abundance: .
CDR3aa: CASSPPGLNEQFF
CDR3nt: TGTGCCAGCAGCCCACCGGGACTCAATGAGCAGTTCTTC

j_gene: TRBJ2-3
v_gene: TRBV6-4
d_gene: .
abundance: .
CDR3aa: CASSLFTADTQYF
CDR3nt: TGTGCCAGCAGTTTGTTCACGGCAGATACGCAGTATTTT

j_gene: TRBJ2-1
v_gene: TRBV4-3
d_gene: TRBD1
abundance: many
CDR3aa: CASSQARDRDYNEQFF
CDR3nt: TGCGCCAGCAGCCAAGCCCGGGACAGGGACTACAATGAGCAGTTCTTC

j_gene: TRBJ1-2
v_gene: TRBV30
d_gene: TRBD1
abundance: .
CDR3aa: CALLDREGDGYTF
CDR3nt: TGTGCGCTTTTAGACAGGGAAGGAGACGGCTACACCTTC

j_gene: TRBJ2-3
v_gene: TRBV30
d_gene: TRBD2
abundance: few
CDR3aa: CAWIQTSGGDTQYF
CDR3nt: TGTGCCTGGATTCAGACTAGCGGGGGAGATACGCAGTATTTT

j_gene: TRBJ2-3
v_gene: TRBV7-2
d_gene: TRBD2
abundance: few
CDR3aa: CASSLTSGTDTQYF
CDR3nt: TGTGCCAGCAGCTTGACTAGCGGCACAGATACGCAGTATTTT

j_gene: TRBJ1-2
v_gene: TRBV19
d_gene: .
abundance: .
CDR3aa: CASSIRQFYGYTF
CDR3nt: TGTGCCAGTAGTATACGACAGTTCTATGGCTACACCTTC

j_gene: TRBJ2-7
v_gene: TRBV25-1
d_gene: .
abundance: .
CDR3aa: CASSTHSVEQYF
CDR3nt: TGTGCCAGCAGTACCCATTCGGTGGAGCAGTACTTC